The rows below give T cell receptor beta chains drawn from one sample of a study of shared clonotypes between healthy human individuals. Sequenced by immunoSEQ multiplex PCR; TCRdb stores in-frame clones only, minus some. Of roughly 1 million clones listed, roughly 70% are singletons. The source material was memory CD4+ T cells sorted from blood. These receptors originate from a young man in good health. Both conserved end residues are part of each CDR3. Fields, in order: CDR3 protein, CDR3 DNA, CDR3 length, clone size, D gene, J gene, V gene. A D gene is named only where the DNA matches it firmly. Clone size is not always given. Where it is, it says once, few, many or a class for expanded clones.

CASSLRGPSGNTIYF TGTGCCAGCAGCTTACGGGGACCCTCTGGAAACACCATATATTTT 15 - - TRBJ1-3 TRBV5-6
CASSLQSRGNTGELFF TGTGCCAGCAGCCTGCAATCCAGGGGAAACACCGGGGAGCTGTTTTTT 16 few - TRBJ2-2 TRBV9
CASRIIAGAFAGELFF TGTGCCAGTCGGATAATAGCGGGAGCATTCGCCGGGGAGCTGTTTTTT 16 once TRBD2 TRBJ2-2 TRBV7-2
CASSLPSGTGELFF TGTGCCAGCAGCTTACCTAGCGGGACCGGGGAGCTGTTTTTT 14 - TRBD2 TRBJ2-2 TRBV7-2
CSVLLGIGTSGGFNEQYF TGCAGCGTTTTGTTAGGGATCGGGACTAGCGGGGGGTTCAACGAGCAGTACTTC 18 - TRBD2 TRBJ2-7 TRBV29-1
CASSQASVIGTREQYF TGTGCCAGCAGCCAGGCCTCCGTAATCGGTACCCGCGAGCAGTACTTC 16 - - TRBJ2-7 TRBV4-2
CASSLRQGTLGANVLTF TGTGCCAGCAGCTTAAGACAGGGGACTCTGGGGGCCAACGTCCTGACTTTC 17 - TRBD1 TRBJ2-6 TRBV7-2
CASSQEIRGKDIQYF TGTGCCAGCAGCCAAGAGATTCGAGGAAAGGACATTCAGTACTTC 15 - - TRBJ2-4 TRBV4-2
CASSEGPGGKNIQYF TGCGCCAGCAGTGAAGGCCCCGGCGGTAAAAACATTCAGTACTTC 15 - - TRBJ2-4 TRBV10-1
CASSLSGGTNQPQHF TGTGCCAGCAGTTTATCAGGGGGCACCAATCAGCCCCAGCATTTT 15 - TRBD1 TRBJ1-5 TRBV28
CASSYFPRDYRYF TGTGCCAGCAGTTATTTCCCCAGGGACTACCGGTACTTC 13 once TRBD2 TRBJ2-7 TRBV6-1
CASSLDRGGNTEAFF TGTGCCAGCAGCCTCGACAGGGGGGGAAACACTGAAGCTTTCTTT 15 few TRBD1 TRBJ1-1 TRBV7-6
CASSFTQMGGYTF TGTGCCAGCAGCTTTACACAGATGGGTGGCTACACCTTC 13 - - TRBJ1-2 TRBV11-2
CASSSDRRYNYGYTF TGTGCCAGCAGCTCCGACAGGCGATATAACTATGGCTACACCTTC 15 - - TRBJ1-2 TRBV7-9
CASSVPPGTSGTYTQYF TGTGCCAGCAGCGTCCCTCCCGGGACTAGCGGCACCTATACGCAGTATTTT 17 - TRBD2 TRBJ2-3 TRBV9
CASSQGLLAGGGNTQYF TGTGCCAGCAGCCAAGGGTTACTAGCGGGAGGGGGGAATACGCAGTATTTT 17 - TRBD2 TRBJ2-3 TRBV4-2
CASSGRGNTDTQYF TGTGCCAGCAGTGGCAGGGGAAACACAGATACGCAGTATTTT 14 - - TRBJ2-3 TRBV2
CAWGRWGGGTDTQYF TGTGCCTGGGGGAGGTGGGGAGGGGGCACAGATACGCAGTATTTT 15 once TRBD2 TRBJ2-3 TRBV30
CASSMDRVETQYF TGCGCCAGCAGCATGGACAGGGTCGAGACCCAGTACTTC 13 - TRBD1 TRBJ2-5 TRBV5-1
CAWSIRVAYEQYF TGTGCCTGGAGCATAAGGGTGGCCTACGAGCAGTACTTC 13 - - TRBJ2-7 TRBV30
CASSQPQGAYEQYF TGTGCCAGCTCACAACCCCAGGGGGCTTACGAGCAGTACTTC 14 - TRBD1 TRBJ2-7 TRBV18
CASSLWSRVSYNEQFF TGTGCCAGCAGCTTGTGGTCCAGGGTCTCCTACAATGAGCAGTTCTTC 16 - - TRBJ2-1 TRBV5-4
CAWSAASSGRSYNEQFF TGTGCCTGGAGTGCCGCGAGCTCGGGGAGGTCCTACAATGAGCAGTTCTTC 17 - - TRBJ2-1 TRBV30
CASSLAQNTEAFF TGTGCCAGCAGCTTAGCTCAGAACACTGAAGCTTTCTTT 13 - - TRBJ1-1 TRBV7-9
CSVQANEKLFF TGCAGCGTCCAGGCTAATGAAAAGCTGTTTTTT 11 - - TRBJ1-4 TRBV29-1
CAISDAGVYNEQFF TGTGCCATCAGTGACGCGGGGGTCTACAATGAGCAGTTCTTC 14 few TRBD2 TRBJ2-1 TRBV10-3
CASTKVRTSGGGRTDTQYF TGTGCCAGCACCAAAGTGAGGACTAGCGGGGGAGGAAGGACAGATACGCAGTATTTT 19 - - TRBJ2-3 TRBV21-1
CASSEMSATNEKLFF TGTGCCAGCAGTGAGATGAGTGCAACTAATGAAAAACTGTTTTTT 15 - - TRBJ1-4 TRBV6-1
CASSSYQGGTQYF TGTGCCAGCAGTTCATACCAGGGGGGAACGCAGTATTTT 13 - - TRBJ2-3 TRBV6-5